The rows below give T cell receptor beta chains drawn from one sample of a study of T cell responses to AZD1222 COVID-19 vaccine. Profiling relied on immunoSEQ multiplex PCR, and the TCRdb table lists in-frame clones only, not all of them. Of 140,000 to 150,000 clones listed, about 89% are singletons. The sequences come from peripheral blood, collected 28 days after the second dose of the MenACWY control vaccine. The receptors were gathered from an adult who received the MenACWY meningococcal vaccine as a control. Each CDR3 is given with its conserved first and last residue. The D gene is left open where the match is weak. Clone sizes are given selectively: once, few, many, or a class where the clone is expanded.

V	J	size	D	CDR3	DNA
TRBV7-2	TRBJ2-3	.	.	CASSLERTRGGDTDTQYF	TGTGCCAGCAGCTTAGAGCGCACTCGCGGAGGAGACACAGATACGCAGTATTTT
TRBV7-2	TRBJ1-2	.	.	CASSPQQGFGYTF	TGTGCCAGCAGCCCACAACAGGGTTTTGGCTACACCTTC
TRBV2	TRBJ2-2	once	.	CASTAGTNTGELFF	TGTGCCAGCACAGCAGGGACGAACACCGGGGAGCTGTTTTTT
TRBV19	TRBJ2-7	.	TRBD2	CASSIVAGGPYEQYF	TGTGCCAGTAGTATAGTGGCGGGGGGGCCTTACGAGCAGTACTTC
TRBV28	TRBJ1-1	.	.	CASSLPTGNTEAFF	TGTGCCAGCAGTTTGCCCACAGGGAACACTGAAGCTTTCTTT
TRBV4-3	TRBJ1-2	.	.	CASSHPTVNYGYTF	TGCGCCAGCAGCCATCCGACAGTGAACTATGGCTACACCTTC
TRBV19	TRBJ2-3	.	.	CASSEQGADTQYF	TGTGCCAGTAGTGAACAGGGAGCAGATACGCAGTATTTT
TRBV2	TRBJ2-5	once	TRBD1	CASRFNFRGRETQYF	TGTGCCAGCAGGTTCAACTTCAGGGGGCGAGAGACCCAGTACTTC
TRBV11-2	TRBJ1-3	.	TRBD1	CASSPSGQGDTIYF	TGTGCCAGCAGCCCGAGTGGACAGGGAGATACCATATATTTT
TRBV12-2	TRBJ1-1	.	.	CASRLVAGSEAFF	TGTGCAAGTCGCTTAGTCGCGGGAAGTGAAGCTTTCTTT
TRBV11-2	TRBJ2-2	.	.	CASSLSLDGTGELFF	TGTGCCAGCAGCTTAAGTCTAGACGGCACCGGGGAGCTGTTTTTT
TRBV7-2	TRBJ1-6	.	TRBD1	CASRPDRAPNSPLHF	TGTGCCAGCAGGCCAGACAGGGCCCCTAATTCACCCCTCCACTTT
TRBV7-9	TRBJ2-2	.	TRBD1	CASSYRQGTGELFF	TGTGCCAGCAGCTACAGACAGGGAACCGGGGAGCTGTTTTTT
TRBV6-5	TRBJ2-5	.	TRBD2	CASSGTSGHRETQYF	TGTGCCAGCAGCGGGACTAGCGGCCACCGAGAGACCCAGTACTTC
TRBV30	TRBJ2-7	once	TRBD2	CAWTSGGYEQYF	TGTGCCTGGACGAGCGGGGGATACGAGCAGTACTTC
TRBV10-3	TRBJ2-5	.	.	CAISESDRQETQYF	TGTGCCATCAGTGAGTCAGACAGGCAAGAGACCCAGTACTTC